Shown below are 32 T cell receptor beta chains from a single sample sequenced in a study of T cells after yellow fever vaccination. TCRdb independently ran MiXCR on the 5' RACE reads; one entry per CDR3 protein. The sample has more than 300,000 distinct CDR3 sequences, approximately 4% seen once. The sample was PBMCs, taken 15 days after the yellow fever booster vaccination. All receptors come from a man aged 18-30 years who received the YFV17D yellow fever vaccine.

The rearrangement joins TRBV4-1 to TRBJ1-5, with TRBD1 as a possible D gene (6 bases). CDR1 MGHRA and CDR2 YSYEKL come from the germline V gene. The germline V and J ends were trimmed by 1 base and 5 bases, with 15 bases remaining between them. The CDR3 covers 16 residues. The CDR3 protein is CASSQATGAEYQPQHF. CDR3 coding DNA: TGCGCCAGCAGCCAAGCAACGGGGGCGGAATATCAGCCCCAGCATTTT.

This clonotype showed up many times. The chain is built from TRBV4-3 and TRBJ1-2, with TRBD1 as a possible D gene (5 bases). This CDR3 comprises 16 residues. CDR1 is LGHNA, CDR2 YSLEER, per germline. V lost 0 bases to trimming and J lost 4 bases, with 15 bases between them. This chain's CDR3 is CASSQDGGGAGYGYTF. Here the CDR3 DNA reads TGCGCCAGCAGCCAAGATGGCGGGGGAGCCGGCTATGGCTACACCTTC.

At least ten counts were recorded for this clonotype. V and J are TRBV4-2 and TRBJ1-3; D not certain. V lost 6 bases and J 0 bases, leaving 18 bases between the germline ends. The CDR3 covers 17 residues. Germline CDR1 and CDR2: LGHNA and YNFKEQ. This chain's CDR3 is CASSPTPDGSSGNTIYF. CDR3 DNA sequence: TGTGCCAGCAGTCCGACTCCCGACGGGAGCTCTGGAAACACCATATATTTT.

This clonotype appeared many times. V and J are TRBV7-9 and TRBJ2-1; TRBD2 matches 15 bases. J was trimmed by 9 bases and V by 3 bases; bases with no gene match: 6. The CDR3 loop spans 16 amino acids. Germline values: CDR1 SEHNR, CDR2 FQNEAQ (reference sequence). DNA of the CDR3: TGTGCCAGCAGCTTCGGACTAGCGGGGGGGCAGAGTGAGCAGTTCTTC. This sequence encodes CASSFGLAGGQSEQFF.

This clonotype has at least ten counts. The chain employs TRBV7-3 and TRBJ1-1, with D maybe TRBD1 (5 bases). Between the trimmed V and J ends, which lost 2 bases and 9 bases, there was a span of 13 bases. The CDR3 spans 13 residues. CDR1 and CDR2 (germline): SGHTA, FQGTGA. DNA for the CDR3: TGTGCCAGCAGCTTAGGGCTTGACAGACAAGCTTTCTTT. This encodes CASSLGLDRQAFF.

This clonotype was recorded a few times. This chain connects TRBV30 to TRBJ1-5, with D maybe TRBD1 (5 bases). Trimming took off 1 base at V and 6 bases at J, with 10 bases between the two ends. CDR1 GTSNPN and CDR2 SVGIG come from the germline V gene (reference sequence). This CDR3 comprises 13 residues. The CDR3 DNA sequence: TGTGCCTGGAGTGGCGGGGACGCTCAGCCCCAGCATTTT. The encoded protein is CAWSGGDAQPQHF. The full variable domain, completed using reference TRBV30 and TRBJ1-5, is SQTIHQWPATLVQPVGSPLSLECTVEGTSNPNLYWYRQAAGRGLQLLFYSVGIGQISSEVPQNLSASRPQDRQFILSSKKLLLSDSGFYLCAWSGGDAQPQHFGDGTRLSIL.

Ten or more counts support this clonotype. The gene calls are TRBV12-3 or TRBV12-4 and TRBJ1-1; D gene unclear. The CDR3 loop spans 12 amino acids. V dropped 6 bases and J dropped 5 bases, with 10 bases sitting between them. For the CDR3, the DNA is TGTGCCAGCAGGTTGCTGGGAACTGAAGCTTTCTTT. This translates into CASRLLGTEAFF.

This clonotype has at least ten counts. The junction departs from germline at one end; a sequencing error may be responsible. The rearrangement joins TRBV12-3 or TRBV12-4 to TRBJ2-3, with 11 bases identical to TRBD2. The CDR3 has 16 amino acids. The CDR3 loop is CASSLAGGPSTDTQYF. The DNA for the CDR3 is TGTGCCAGCAGTCTAGCGGGGGGACCTAGCACAGATACGCAGTATTTT.

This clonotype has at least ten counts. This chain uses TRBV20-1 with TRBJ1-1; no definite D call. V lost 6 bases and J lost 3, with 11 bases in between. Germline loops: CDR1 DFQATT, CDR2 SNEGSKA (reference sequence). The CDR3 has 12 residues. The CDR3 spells CSASISDTEAFF. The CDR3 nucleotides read TGCAGTGCCTCCATATCGGACACTGAAGCTTTCTTT.

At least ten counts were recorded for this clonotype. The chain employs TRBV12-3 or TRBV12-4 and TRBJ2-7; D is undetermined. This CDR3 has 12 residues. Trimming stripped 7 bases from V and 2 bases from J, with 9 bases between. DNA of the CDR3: TGTGCCAGCACCAGGACGACCTACGAGCAGTACTTC. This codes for CASTRTTYEQYF.

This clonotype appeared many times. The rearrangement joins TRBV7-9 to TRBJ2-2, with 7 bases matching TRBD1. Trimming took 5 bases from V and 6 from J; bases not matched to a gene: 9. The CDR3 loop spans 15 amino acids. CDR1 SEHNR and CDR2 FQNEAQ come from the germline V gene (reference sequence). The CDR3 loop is CASSPTVRGPGELFF. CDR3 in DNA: TGTGCCAGCAGCCCCACAGTGAGGGGGCCCGGGGAGCTGTTTTTT.

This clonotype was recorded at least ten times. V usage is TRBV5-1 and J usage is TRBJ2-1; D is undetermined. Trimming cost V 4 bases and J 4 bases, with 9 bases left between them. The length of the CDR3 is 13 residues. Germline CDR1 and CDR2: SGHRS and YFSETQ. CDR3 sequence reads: CASSTTYYNEQFF. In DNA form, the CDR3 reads TGCGCCAGCAGCACCACCTATTACAATGAGCAGTTCTTC.

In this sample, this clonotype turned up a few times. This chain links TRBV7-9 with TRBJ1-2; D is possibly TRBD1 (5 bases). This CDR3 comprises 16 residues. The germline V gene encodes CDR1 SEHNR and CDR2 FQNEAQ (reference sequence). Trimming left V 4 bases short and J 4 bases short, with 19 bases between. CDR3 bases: TGTGCCAGCAGCTCCTATAGGGACGACAGACCCTATGGCTACACCTTC. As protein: CASSSYRDDRPYGYTF.

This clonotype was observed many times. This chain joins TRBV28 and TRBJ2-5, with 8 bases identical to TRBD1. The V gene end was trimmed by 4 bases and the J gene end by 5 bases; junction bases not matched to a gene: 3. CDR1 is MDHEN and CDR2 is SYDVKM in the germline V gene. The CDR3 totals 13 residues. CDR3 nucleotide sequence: TGTGCCAGCAGTTCAGGGGGCGAGGAGACCCAGTACTTC. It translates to CASSSGGEETQYF.

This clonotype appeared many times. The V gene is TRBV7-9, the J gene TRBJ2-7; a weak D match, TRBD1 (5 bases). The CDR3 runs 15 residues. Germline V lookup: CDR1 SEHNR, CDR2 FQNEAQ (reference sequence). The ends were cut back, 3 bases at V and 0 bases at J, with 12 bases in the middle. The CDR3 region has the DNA TGTGCCAGCAGCTTCGTGCCTGGGGCCTCCTACGAGCAGTACGTC. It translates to CASSFVPGASYEQYV.

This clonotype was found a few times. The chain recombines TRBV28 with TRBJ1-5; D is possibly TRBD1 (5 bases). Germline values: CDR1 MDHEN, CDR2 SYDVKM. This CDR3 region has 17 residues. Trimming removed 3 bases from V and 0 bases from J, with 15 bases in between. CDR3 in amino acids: CASSFWGTYPSNQPQHF. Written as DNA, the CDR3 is TGTGCCAGCAGTTTTTGGGGGACTTACCCTAGCAATCAGCCCCAGCATTTT.

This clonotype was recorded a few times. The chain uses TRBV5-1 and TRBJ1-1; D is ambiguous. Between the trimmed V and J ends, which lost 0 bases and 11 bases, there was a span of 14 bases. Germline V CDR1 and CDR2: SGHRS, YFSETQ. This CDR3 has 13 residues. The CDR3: CASSLAGRSDAFF. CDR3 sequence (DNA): TGCGCCAGCAGCTTGGCCGGCAGGTCCGACGCTTTCTTT.

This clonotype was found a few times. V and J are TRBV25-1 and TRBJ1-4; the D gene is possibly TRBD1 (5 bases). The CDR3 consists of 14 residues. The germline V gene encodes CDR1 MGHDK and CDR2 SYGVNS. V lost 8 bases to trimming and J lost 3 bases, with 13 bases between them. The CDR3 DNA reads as TGTGCCAGCTCTAACGGGGCCGCTAATGAAAAACTGTTTTTT. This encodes CASSNGAANEKLFF. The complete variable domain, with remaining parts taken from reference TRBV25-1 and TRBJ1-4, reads EADIYQTPRYLVIGTGKKITLECSQTMGHDKMYWYQQDPGMELHLIHYSYGVNSTEKGDLSSESTVSRIRTEHFPLTLESARPSHTSQYLCASSNGAANEKLFFGSGTQLSVL.

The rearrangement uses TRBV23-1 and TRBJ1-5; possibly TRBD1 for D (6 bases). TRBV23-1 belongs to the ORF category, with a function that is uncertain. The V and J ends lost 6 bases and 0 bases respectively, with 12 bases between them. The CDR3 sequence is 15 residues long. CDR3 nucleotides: TGCGCCAGCAGCCCCAGGGGATTTAGCAATCAGCCCCAGCATTTT. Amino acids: CASSPRGFSNQPQHF.

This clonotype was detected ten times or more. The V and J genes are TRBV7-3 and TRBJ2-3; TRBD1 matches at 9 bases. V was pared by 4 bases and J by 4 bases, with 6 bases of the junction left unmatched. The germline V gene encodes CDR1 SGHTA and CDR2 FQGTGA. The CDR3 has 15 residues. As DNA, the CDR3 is TGTGCCAGCAGCTCCGGGACAGGGAGGTCAGATACGCAGTATTTT. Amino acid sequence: CASSSGTGRSDTQYF.

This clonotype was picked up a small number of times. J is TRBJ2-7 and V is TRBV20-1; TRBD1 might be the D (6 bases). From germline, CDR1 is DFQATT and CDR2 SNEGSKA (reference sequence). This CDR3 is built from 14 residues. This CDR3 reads CSPRRDTSSYEQYV. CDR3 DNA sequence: TGCAGCCCACGTAGGGACACGAGCTCCTACGAGCAGTACGTC.

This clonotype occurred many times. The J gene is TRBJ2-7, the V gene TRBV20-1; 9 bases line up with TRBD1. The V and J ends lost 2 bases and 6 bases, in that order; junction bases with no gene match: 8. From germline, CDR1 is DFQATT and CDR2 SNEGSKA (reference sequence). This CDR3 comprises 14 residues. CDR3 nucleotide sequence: TGCAGTGCTAGACCCGGGACAGGGCTTAGCGAGCAGTACTTC. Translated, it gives CSARPGTGLSEQYF.

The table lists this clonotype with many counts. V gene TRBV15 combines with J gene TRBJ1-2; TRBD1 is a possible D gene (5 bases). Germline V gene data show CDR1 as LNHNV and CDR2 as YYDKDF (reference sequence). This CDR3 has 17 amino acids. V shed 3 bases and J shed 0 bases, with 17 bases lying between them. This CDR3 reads CATSSGRETESNYGYTF. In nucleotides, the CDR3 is TGTGCCACCAGCAGCGGCAGGGAGACCGAATCTAACTATGGCTACACCTTC.

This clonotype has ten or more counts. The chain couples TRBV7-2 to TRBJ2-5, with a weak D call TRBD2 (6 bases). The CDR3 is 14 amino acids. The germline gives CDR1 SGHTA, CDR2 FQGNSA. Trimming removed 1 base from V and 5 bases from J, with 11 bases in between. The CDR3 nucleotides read TGTGCCAGCAGCTTAGACCGGGGGTCGGAGACCCAGTACTTC. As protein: CASSLDRGSETQYF. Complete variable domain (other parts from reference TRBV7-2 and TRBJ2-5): GAGVSQSPSNKVTEKGKDVELRCDPISGHTALYWYRQSLGQGLEFLIYFQGNSAPDKSGLPSDRFSAERTGGSVSTLTIQRTQQEDSAVYLCASSLDRGSETQYFGPGTRLLVL.

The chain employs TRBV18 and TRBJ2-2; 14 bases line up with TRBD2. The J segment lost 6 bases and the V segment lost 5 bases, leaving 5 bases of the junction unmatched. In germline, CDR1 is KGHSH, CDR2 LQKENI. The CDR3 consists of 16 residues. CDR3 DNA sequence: TGTGCCAGCTCAGCCGGGACTAGCGGGGGACCCGGGGAGCTGTTTTTT. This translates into CASSAGTSGGPGELFF.

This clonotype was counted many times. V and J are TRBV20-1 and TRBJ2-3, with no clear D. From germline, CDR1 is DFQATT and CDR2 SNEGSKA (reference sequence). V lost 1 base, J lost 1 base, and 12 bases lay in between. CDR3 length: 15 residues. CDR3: CSARAPRQRTDTQYF. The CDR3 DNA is TGCAGTGCTAGAGCCCCCCGGCAGCGCACAGATACGCAGTATTTT.

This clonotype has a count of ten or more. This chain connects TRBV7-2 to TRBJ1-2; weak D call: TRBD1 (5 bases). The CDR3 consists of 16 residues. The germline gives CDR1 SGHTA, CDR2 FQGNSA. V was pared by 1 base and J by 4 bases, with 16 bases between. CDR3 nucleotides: TGTGCCAGCAGCTTAGAGGCCTTCAGGGCCGTCTATGGCTACACCTTC. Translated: CASSLEAFRAVYGYTF. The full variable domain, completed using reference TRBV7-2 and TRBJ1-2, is GAGVSQSPSNKVTEKGKDVELRCDPISGHTALYWYRQSLGQGLEFLIYFQGNSAPDKSGLPSDRFSAERTGGSVSTLTIQRTQQEDSAVYLCASSLEAFRAVYGYTFGSGTRLTVV.

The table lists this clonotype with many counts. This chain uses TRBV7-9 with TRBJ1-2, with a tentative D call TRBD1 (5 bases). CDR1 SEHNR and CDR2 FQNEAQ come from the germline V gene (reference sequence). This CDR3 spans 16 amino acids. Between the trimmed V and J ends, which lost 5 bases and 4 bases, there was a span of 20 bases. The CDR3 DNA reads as TGTGCCAGCAGCCGGACACTTTCCGAAATCGGCTATGGCTACACCTTC. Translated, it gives CASSRTLSEIGYGYTF.

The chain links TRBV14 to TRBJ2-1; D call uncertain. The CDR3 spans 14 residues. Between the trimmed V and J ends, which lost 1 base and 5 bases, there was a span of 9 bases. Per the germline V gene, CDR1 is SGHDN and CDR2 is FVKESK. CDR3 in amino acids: CASSQAGSHNEQFF. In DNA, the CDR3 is TGTGCCAGCAGCCAAGCTGGCTCTCACAATGAGCAGTTCTTC. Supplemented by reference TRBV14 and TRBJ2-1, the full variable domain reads EAGVTQFPSHSVIEKGQTVTLRCDPISGHDNLYWYRRVMGKEIKFLLHFVKESKQDESGMPNNRFLAERTGGTYSTLKVQPAELEDSGVYFCASSQAGSHNEQFFGPGTRLTVL.

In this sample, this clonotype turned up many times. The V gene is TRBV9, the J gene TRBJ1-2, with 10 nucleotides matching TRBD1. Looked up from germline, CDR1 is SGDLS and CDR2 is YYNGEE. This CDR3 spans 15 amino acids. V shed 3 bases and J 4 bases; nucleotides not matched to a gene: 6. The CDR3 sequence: CASSGWTGGGYGYTF. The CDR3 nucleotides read TGTGCCAGCAGCGGGTGGACAGGGGGAGGCTATGGCTACACCTTC.

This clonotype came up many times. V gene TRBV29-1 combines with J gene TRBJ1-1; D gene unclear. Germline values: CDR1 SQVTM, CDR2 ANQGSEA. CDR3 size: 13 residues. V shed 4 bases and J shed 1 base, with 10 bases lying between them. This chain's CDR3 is CSVVGRTNTEAFF. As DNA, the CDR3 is TGCAGCGTTGTCGGCAGGACGAACACTGAAGCTTTCTTT.

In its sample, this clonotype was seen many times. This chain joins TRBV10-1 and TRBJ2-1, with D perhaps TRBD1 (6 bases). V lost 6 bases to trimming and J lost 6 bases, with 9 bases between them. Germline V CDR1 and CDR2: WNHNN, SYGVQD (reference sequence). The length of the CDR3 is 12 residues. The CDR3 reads CASSNRVNEQFF. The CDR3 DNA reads TGCGCCAGCAGCAACAGGGTCAATGAGCAGTTCTTC.